Shown below are 26 T cell receptor beta chains from a single sample sequenced in a study of metastatic and nonmetastatic thyroid tumors. TCRdb re-clonotyped the PCR reads via MiXCR. The data hold 80,000 to 85,000 clones, with roughly an eighth observed a single time. Thyroid surgery was performed in patients who had received no treatment beforehand. The sequencing input was tumor tissue. These receptors were taken from a female donor with papillary thyroid cancer or a benign thyroid nodule (not recorded which). Some clones in this sample may be carry-over from other donors' samples.

This clone was seen just once. This rearrangement joins TRBV4-2 to TRBJ2-1; 9 bases align to TRBD1. V shed 0 bases, J shed 9 bases, and the junction held 12 bases outside the gene matches. Germline CDR1 is LGHNA and CDR2 is YNFKEQ. This CDR3 spans 17 amino acids. CDR3 protein: CASSQDLEGTGIGEQFF. In nucleotides, the CDR3 is TGTGCCAGCAGCCAAGATCTTGAGGGGACAGGGATCGGTGAGCAGTTCTTC.

This clone was seen many times. This rearrangement joins TRBV4-1 to TRBJ2-1, with a weak D call TRBD1 (5 bases). Germline V gives CDR1 MGHRA, CDR2 YSYEKL. The V end was cut by 2 bases, the J end by 0 bases, with 14 bases between. The CDR3 is 17 amino acids. The CDR3 loop reads CASSQMGLASSYNEQFF. DNA for the CDR3: TGCGCCAGCAGCCAAATGGGGCTGGCGAGCTCCTACAATGAGCAGTTCTTC.

Comments on this clone: A read error may produce the germline difference seen at one junction end. The rearrangement links TRBV7-2 to TRBJ1-1; D is unclear. CDR1 and CDR2 from the germline V gene are SGHTA and FQGNSA. This CDR3 is built from 13 residues. This chain's CDR3 is CASRLEMNTEAFF. The CDR3 DNA reads TGTGCCAGCAGATTAGAGATGAACACTGAAGCTTTCTTT. Combining the CDR3 with reference TRBV7-2 and TRBJ1-1 gives the whole variable domain GAGVSQSPSNKVTEKGKDVELRCDPISGHTALYWYRQSLGQGLEFLIYFQGNSAPDKSGLPSDRFSAERTGGSVSTLTIQRTQQEDSAVYLCASRLEMNTEAFFGQGTRLTVV.

This clone was counted many times. A single base separates this from a much larger clone, so it may be a read error. Different DNA sequences within this sample yield the same CDR3. The chain combines TRBV6-1 with TRBJ1-5, with a weak D call TRBD1 (5 bases). The germline CDR1 and CDR2 sequences are MNHNS and SASEGT. This CDR3 has 14 amino acids. V lost 7 bases to trimming and J lost 1 base, with 11 bases between them. In nucleotides, the CDR3 is TGTGCCAGCAAGGGGCTGAGGAGCAATCAGCCCCAGCATTTT. This codes for CASKGLRSNQPQHF.

This clone was detected ten times or more. The rearrangement links TRBV30 to TRBJ2-7; D gene uncertain. CDR3 length: 15 amino acids. V lost 4 bases and J 0 bases, leaving 16 bases between the germline ends. Germline CDR1 and CDR2: GTSNPN and SVGIG (reference sequence). The CDR3 nucleotides read TGTGCCTGGAATCCCCGGGTGGGCCTCTCCTACGAGCAGTACTTC. As protein: CAWNPRVGLSYEQYF.

This clone turned up a few times. A read error may be the cause here, since a much bigger clone is one base away. V is TRBV7-8 and J is TRBJ2-7; D not resolved. The CDR3 length is 13 residues. Per germline, CDR1 SGHVS and CDR2 FQNEAQ. DNA for the CDR3: TGTACCAGCAGCAAGGACCCCTCCTACGAGCAGTACTTC. Protein product: CTSSKDPSYEQYF.

This clone was counted ten times or more. V gene TRBV19 combines with J gene TRBJ2-3; D call uncertain. V was trimmed by 6 bases and J by 0 bases, leaving 13 bases between them. Per germline, CDR1 LNHDA and CDR2 SQIVND (reference sequence). The CDR3 totals 15 residues. The DNA for the CDR3 is TGTGCCAGTAGAAGGACGTTCACTAGCACAGATACGCAGTATTTT. Encoded protein: CASRRTFTSTDTQYF.

About this clone: It may be a read error: a sequence one base away is much more abundant. Distinct nucleotide sequences in the sample also encode this CDR3. The chain recombines TRBV4-1 with TRBJ2-1; 9 bases agree with TRBD2. The CDR3 totals 18 residues. CDR1 and CDR2 from the germline V gene are MGHRA and YSYEKL. V lost 4 bases to trimming and J lost 6 bases; unmatched junction nucleotides: 16. DNA of the CDR3: TGCGCCAGCAGCCGGCGGCTAGCGGGGCAATCACGGGGCAATGAGCAGTTCTTC. Residues: CASSRRLAGQSRGNEQFF.

To note about this clone: A clone one base away is much larger, so this may be a read error. This chain connects TRBV12-5 to TRBJ2-2, with TRBD1 as a possible D gene (6 bases). This CDR3 is built from 16 residues. Germline V CDR1 and CDR2: LGHNT, FRNRAP. V was clipped by 1 base and J by 10 bases, with 19 bases between them. CDR3 sequence (DNA): TGTGCTAGTGGTTTGGACGGTGGGGGCGCCTACCAGGAGCTGTTTTTT. It encodes CASGLDGGGAYQELFF. Variable domain in full (rest from reference TRBV12-5 and TRBJ2-2): DARVTQTPRHKVTEMGQEVTMRCQPILGHNTVFWYRQTMMQGLELLAYFRNRAPLDDSGMPKDRFSAEMPDATLATLKIQPSEPRDSAVYFCASGLDGGGAYQELFFGEGSRLTVL.

Ten or more counts support this clone. The gene calls are TRBV6-1 and TRBJ1-1; possible D gene TRBD1, 5 bases. Trimming took 5 bases from V and 5 from J, leaving 9 bases between them. Germline values: CDR1 MNHNS, CDR2 SASEGT. The CDR3 sequence is 12 residues long. The CDR3 DNA reads TGTGCCAGCAGTCGCAGGGCGACTGAAGCTTTCTTT. Residues: CASSRRATEAFF.

This clone was counted at least ten times. V and J are TRBV6-1 and TRBJ1-2, with D unresolved. Germline loops: CDR1 MNHNS, CDR2 SASEGT. Between the trimmed V and J ends, which lost 1 base and 4 bases, there was a span of 10 bases. This CDR3 contains 14 residues. This CDR3 is CASSEDHSFYGYTF. The CDR3 DNA sequence: TGTGCCAGCAGTGAAGACCACAGCTTCTATGGCTACACCTTC.

This clone has at least ten counts. J is TRBJ2-1 and V is TRBV2; D is possibly TRBD2 (5 bases). Germline assignment: CDR1 SNHLY and CDR2 FYNNEI. The length of the CDR3 is 12 residues. V gave up 7 bases and J gave up 8 bases, with 12 bases separating them. For the CDR3, the DNA is TGTGCCAGCAACCTATCCGGGGATGAGCAGTTCTTC. Protein product: CASNLSGDEQFF.

This clone was counted at least ten times. The V call is TRBV6-1, the J call TRBJ2-5; 12 nucleotides agree with TRBD1. Germline V gives CDR1 MNHNS, CDR2 SASEGT. This CDR3 region has 15 residues. The V segment lost 8 bases and the J segment 5 bases; nucleotides outside the gene matches: 9. The CDR3 here is CASRRDRGRKETQYF. The CDR3 DNA sequence: TGTGCCAGCCGCCGGGACAGGGGGCGGAAGGAGACCCAGTACTTC.

With regard to this clone: A much larger clone lies a single base off, so this may be a read error. CDR3 amino acids: CSAMDRREKLFF. CDR3 nucleotide sequence: TGCAGTGCAATGGACAGGAGAGAAAAACTGTTTTTT. The chain links TRBV20-1 to TRBJ1-4; 7 bases map to TRBD1. Germline lookup yields CDR1 DFQATT and CDR2 SNEGSKA (reference sequence). The CDR3 runs to 12 residues. V was clipped by 6 bases and J by 8 bases; unmatched bases: 6.

This clone was detected many times. The genes are TRBV30 and TRBJ1-6; D is undetermined. Between the trimmed V and J ends, which lost 0 bases and 1 base, there was a span of 13 bases. Per germline, CDR1 GTSNPN and CDR2 SVGIG (reference sequence). The CDR3 is made up of 17 amino acids. This chain's CDR3 is CAWSVRTGTSYNSPLHF. The CDR3 nucleotides read TGTGCCTGGAGTGTTAGGACGGGAACGTCCTATAATTCACCCCTCCACTTT.

This clone was counted many times. V and J are TRBV24-1 and TRBJ2-1; weak D call: TRBD2 (6 bases). The CDR3 is 13 amino acids. CDR1 KGHDR and CDR2 SFDVKD come from the germline V gene. The ends were cut back, 3 bases at V and 12 bases at J, with 14 bases in the middle. CDR3 coding DNA: TGTGCCACCAGTGATCCCCCGGGACTCGTGCAGTTCTTC. Amino acid sequence: CATSDPPGLVQFF.

This clone has a handful of counts. A read error may explain this, as a much larger clone is one base away. In this CDR3 the conserved last residue, phenylalanine or tryptophan, is missing, so a read error is likely. The chain is built from TRBV10-3 and TRBJ1-1; 9 bases line up with TRBD1. V was pared by 8 bases and J by 6 bases, with 10 bases of the junction left unmatched. The germline V gene has CDR1 ENHRY and CDR2 SYGVKD. The length of the CDR3 is 14 residues. CDR3 in amino acids: CAIGTTGGYAEAFL. CDR3 nucleotides: TGTGCCATCGGGACAACAGGGGGCTACGCTGAAGCTTTCCTT.

This clone was observed many times. The J gene is TRBJ1-3, the V gene TRBV19; D is unresolved. The CDR3 length is 15 residues. The V end lost 3 bases, the J end lost 4 bases, and 13 bases lay between the germline ends. Germline V lookup: CDR1 LNHDA, CDR2 SQIVND (reference sequence). CDR3 nucleotide sequence: TGTGCCAGTAGTATGCCCTCGTATACCGGAAACACCATATATTTT. Its translation is CASSMPSYTGNTIYF.

In this sample, this clone turned up a few times. A much larger clone differs by one base, so this may be a read error. Other DNA variants within this sample encode the same CDR3. The CDR3 nucleotides read TGCAGTGCTAGGGGTCTGACCTATGGTTACACCTTC. Its translation: CSARGLTYGYTF. The V and J genes are TRBV20-1 and TRBJ1-2; D is undetermined. The length of the CDR3 is 12 residues. CDR1 is DFQATT, CDR2 SNEGSKA, per germline (reference sequence).

A word on this clone: This may come from a read error, since a much larger clone is one base off. This chain uses TRBV20-1 with TRBJ2-7; D not resolved. Germline CDR1 and CDR2: DFQATT and SNEGSKA (reference sequence). CDR3 size: 12 residues. The CDR3 nucleotides read TGCAGTGCTACCCCCAAGCCCTACGGGCAGTACTTC. Encoded protein: CSATPKPYGQYF.

This clone was seen ten or more times. This chain uses TRBV7-9 with TRBJ2-5; weak D call: TRBD2 (5 bases). Germline CDR1 reads SEHNR; CDR2 reads FQNEAQ (reference sequence). This CDR3 spans 17 amino acids. With 2 bases removed from V and 5 bases from J, the gap between germline ends came to 21 bases. The CDR3, as DNA: TGTGCCAGCAGCTTAATGGCAGCCGGCTTACCGGGGGAGACCCAGTACTTC. Its protein product is CASSLMAAGLPGETQYF. The variable domain in full, with the rest retrieved from reference TRBV7-9 and TRBJ2-5, is DTGVSQNPRHKITKRGQNVTFRCDPISEHNRLYWYRQTLGQGPEFLTYFQNEAQLEKSRLLSDRFSAERPKGSFSTLEIQRTEQGDSAMYLCASSLMAAGLPGETQYFGPGTRLLVL.

This clone was picked up many times. The V gene is TRBV11-1, the J gene TRBJ2-1; 12 bases match TRBD2. CDR3 length: 17 amino acids. J was trimmed by 0 bases and V by 5 bases; bases with no gene match: 5. The germline gives CDR1 SGHAT, CDR2 FQDESV (reference sequence). CDR3: CASSRGLAGSSYNEQFF. In DNA form, the CDR3 reads TGTGCCAGCAGCCGAGGACTAGCGGGGAGCTCCTACAATGAGCAGTTCTTC.

This clone was seen many times. The CDR3 spells CASSPAGAFGGSPLHF. The CDR3, as DNA: TGTGCCAGCAGTCCAGCAGGGGCCTTCGGGGGTTCACCCCTCCACTTT. V is TRBV28 and J is TRBJ1-6; possibly TRBD1 for D (6 bases). V lost 5 bases to trimming and J lost 9 bases, with 20 bases between them. Germline CDR1 reads MDHEN; CDR2 reads SYDVKM. The CDR3 loop spans 16 amino acids.

This clone was seen more than once but under ten times. This chain uses TRBV27 with TRBJ2-7, with D perhaps TRBD2 (5 bases). In germline, CDR1 is MNHEY, CDR2 SMNVEV (reference sequence). Trimming cost V 4 bases and J 6 bases, with 13 bases left between them. This CDR3 is built from 13 residues. The CDR3: CASSSKRYGEQYF. The CDR3 DNA follows: TGTGCCAGCAGTTCAAAGCGGTATGGCGAGCAGTACTTC.

The chain has TRBV6-1 and TRBJ2-7; 9 bases agree with TRBD2. The CDR3 totals 15 residues. CDR1 and CDR2 (germline): MNHNS, SASEGT. Germline trimming cut 2 bases from V and 2 bases from J; bases unmatched to any gene: 4. For the CDR3, the DNA is TGTGCCAGCAGTGAAAAAGCGGGAGGCGCCTACGAGCAGTACTTC. This encodes CASSEKAGGAYEQYF.

This clone was counted at least ten times. This chain links TRBV19 with TRBJ1-2; no clear D. Per the germline V gene, CDR1 is LNHDA and CDR2 is SQIVND (reference sequence). The CDR3 runs to 15 residues. The V gene lost 3 bases and the J gene lost 5 bases, with 16 bases spanning the gap. CDR3 loop: CASSIADGFRYGYTF. DNA of the CDR3: TGTGCCAGTAGTATTGCGGACGGCTTTCGGTATGGCTACACCTTC.